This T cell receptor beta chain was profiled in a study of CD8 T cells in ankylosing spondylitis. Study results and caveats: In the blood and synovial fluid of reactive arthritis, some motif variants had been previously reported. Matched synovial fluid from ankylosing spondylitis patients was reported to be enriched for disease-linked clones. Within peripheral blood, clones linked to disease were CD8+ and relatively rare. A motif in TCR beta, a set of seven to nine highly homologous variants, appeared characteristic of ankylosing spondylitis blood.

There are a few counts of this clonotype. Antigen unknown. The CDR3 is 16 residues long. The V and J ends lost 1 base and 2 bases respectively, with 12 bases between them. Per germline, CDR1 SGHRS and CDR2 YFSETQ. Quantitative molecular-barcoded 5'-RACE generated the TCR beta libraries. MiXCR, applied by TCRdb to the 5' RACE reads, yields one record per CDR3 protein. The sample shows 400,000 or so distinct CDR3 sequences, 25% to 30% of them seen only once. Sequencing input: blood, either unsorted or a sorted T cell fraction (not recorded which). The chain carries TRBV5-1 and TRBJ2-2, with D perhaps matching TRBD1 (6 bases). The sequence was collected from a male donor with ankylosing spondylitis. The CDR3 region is CASSLRGNPNTGELFF. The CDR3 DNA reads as TGCGCCAGCAGCTTGAGGGGGAACCCTAACACCGGGGAGCTGTTTTTT. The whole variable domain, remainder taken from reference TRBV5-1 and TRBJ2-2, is KAGVTQTPRYLIKTRGQQVTLSCSPISGHRSVSWYQQTPGQGLQFLFEYFSETQRNKGNFPGRFSGRQFSNSRSEMNVSTLELGDSALYLCASSLRGNPNTGELFFGEGSRLTVL.